The 27 T cell receptor beta chains in this list originate from one sample, sequenced in a study of neurological immune-mediated disorders (dated 2019 in TCRdb). The protocol used for the library was 5' RACE. Sequencing took place on an Illumina HiSeq 2500. TCRdb trimmed public reads at Q25 via fastp, called clones via MiXCR and kept in-frame beta chains. Every distinct CDR3 protein forms one entry, paired with its most common genes and DNA. A total of under 80,000 distinct CDR3 sequences appear in this sample, roughly an eighth of them only once. Around 6.8% of the sample is in the top ten clones. The sequenced sample was PBMCs. Receptor source: a woman aged 45-65 years in good health.

This clonotype was seen repeatedly, ten times or more. The chain combines TRBV10-3 with TRBJ1-3; TRBD1 might be the D (6 bases). Trimming cost V 5 bases and J 0 bases, with 8 bases left between them. The CDR3 sequence is 14 residues long. In germline, CDR1 is ENHRY, CDR2 SYGVKD. The CDR3 reads CAISPGHSGNTIYF. In DNA, the CDR3 is TGTGCCATCAGTCCGGGACACTCTGGAAACACCATATATTTT.

Details on this clonotype: This may be a read error: a much more frequent sequence differs by one nucleotide. As the CDR3 is not closed by the conserved phenylalanine or tryptophan, this likely results from a read error. This chain joins TRBV28 and TRBJ2-7; 9 nucleotides agree with TRBD2. The CDR3 covers 16 residues. From germline, CDR1 is MDHEN and CDR2 SYDVKM. The V segment lost 2 bases and the J segment 6 bases; nucleotides outside the gene matches: 11. CDR3 protein: CASSLRAGGLVREQYY. The CDR3 coding sequence is TGTGCCAGCAGTTTACGAGCGGGAGGACTCGTCCGCGAGCAGTACTAC.

Comment on this clonotype: One end of the junction fails to match germline, which may point to a read error. The V call is TRBV5-5, the J call TRBJ2-2, with 10 positions matching TRBD2. CDR1 and CDR2 from the germline V gene are SGHKS and YYEKEE (reference sequence). This CDR3 contains 15 residues. The DNA of the CDR3 is TGTGTCAGCAGCCGGACTAGCGGTAACACCTGGGAGCTGTTTTTT. Residues: CVSSRTSGNTWELFF.

This clonotype was seen repeatedly, ten times or more. The chain carries TRBV20-1 and TRBJ2-3, with D perhaps matching TRBD1 (6 bases). V gave up 3 bases and J gave up 8 bases, with 15 bases separating them. The length of the CDR3 is 13 residues. Germline V gives CDR1 DFQATT, CDR2 SNEGSKA (reference sequence). The CDR3 DNA follows: TGCAGTGCTAGGGACAGACCTTCGGGTACGCAGTATTTT. Protein: CSARDRPSGTQYF.

This clonotype was recorded at least ten times. V is TRBV7-3 and J is TRBJ2-2; TRBD1 agrees at 11 bases. Germline lookup yields CDR1 SGHTA and CDR2 FQGTGA. The CDR3 spans 16 residues. V lost 5 bases, J lost 4 bases, and 6 bases stayed unmatched. CDR3 in DNA: TGTGCCAGCAGCCCAAAGGGACAGGGGGGCACCGGGGAGCTGTTTTTT. This encodes CASSPKGQGGTGELFF.

This sequence joins TRBV6-2 or TRBV6-3 and TRBJ2-7, with 8 bases fitting TRBD2. CDR3 length: 15 residues. Germline V gene lookup returns CDR1 MNHEY and CDR2 SVGEGT. The ends lost 0 bases at V and 2 bases at J; junction bases unmatched: 3. The CDR3, as DNA: TGTGCCAGCAGTTACTCGGCGGGAGGCCCCTACGAGCAGTACTTC. Protein: CASSYSAGGPYEQYF.

The V call is TRBV27, the J call TRBJ2-2; D is ambiguous. V lost 3 bases and J lost 4, with 3 bases in between. CDR1 and CDR2 (germline): MNHEY, SMNVEV (reference sequence). The CDR3 spans 12 residues. This chain's CDR3 is CASSFFTGELFF. CDR3 DNA: TGTGCCAGCAGTTTTTTCACCGGGGAGCTGTTTTTT.

This clonotype was observed many times. This chain links TRBV15 with TRBJ1-4; tentatively, D is TRBD1 (5 bases). Germline CDR1 LNHNV, CDR2 YYDKDF (reference sequence). The V end lost 11 bases, the J end lost 3 bases, and 10 bases lay between the germline ends. The CDR3 runs 12 residues. The CDR3 reads CAYGAPNEKLFF. CDR3 bases: TGTGCCTATGGGGCTCCTAATGAAAAACTGTTTTTT.

The gene calls are TRBV5-1 and TRBJ2-2, with D perhaps matching TRBD2 (6 bases). Germline assignment: CDR1 SGHRS and CDR2 YFSETQ. V was cut by 0 bases and J by 8 bases, with 20 bases left in between. The CDR3 spans 17 residues. The CDR3 nucleotides read TGCGCCAGCAGCTTGGAGTTCGGGAGTCTGAAAACTGGGGAGCTGTTTTTT. As protein: CASSLEFGSLKTGELFF.

This clonotype was seen at least ten times. The chain employs TRBV20-1 and TRBJ1-2; D possibly corresponds to TRBD1 (6 bases). CDR3 length: 15 residues. CDR1 is DFQATT, CDR2 SNEGSKA, per germline (reference sequence). V lost 0 bases and J lost 1, with 12 bases in between. This CDR3 reads CSARERDKFNYGYTF. Here the CDR3 DNA reads TGCAGTGCTAGAGAAAGGGACAAGTTTAACTATGGCTACACCTTC.

This clonotype was seen repeatedly, ten times or more. This sequence joins TRBV12-3 or TRBV12-4 and TRBJ1-1; TRBD1 is a possible D gene (5 bases). This CDR3 is 13 amino acids long. V lost 4 bases and J 4 bases, leaving 10 bases between the germline ends. The CDR3 bases are TGTGCCAGCAGTTGGCGGGGCGGCACTGAAGCTTTCTTT. It specifies CASSWRGGTEAFF.

This clonotype was detected many times. DNA of the CDR3: TGTGCCAGCAGTTTTTCGGCGGGAGCGGGTACGCAGTATTTT. This translates into CASSFSAGAGTQYF. The chain links TRBV28 to TRBJ2-3, with 7 bases lining up with TRBD2. Germline V gene sequence: CDR1 MDHEN, CDR2 SYDVKM. The CDR3 is 14 residues long. J lost 8 bases, V lost 3 bases, and 8 bases had no gene match.

This clonotype has ten or more counts. The gene calls are TRBV12-3 or TRBV12-4 and TRBJ1-2; D remains unclear. CDR3 length equals 12 residues. The V gene lost 5 bases and the J gene lost 1 base, with 5 bases spanning the gap. The CDR3 sequence is CASSLRNYGYTF. The CDR3 DNA follows: TGTGCCAGCAGTCTCCGTAACTATGGCTACACCTTC.

The V gene is TRBV5-1, the J gene TRBJ2-2; D gene unclear. Germline values: CDR1 SGHRS, CDR2 YFSETQ. The V end lost 4 bases, the J end lost 3 bases, and 10 bases lay between the germline ends. This CDR3 is 14 amino acids long. The CDR3 is CASSPDGYTGELFF. As DNA, the CDR3 is TGCGCCAGCAGCCCGGACGGATACACCGGGGAGCTGTTTTTT. Filled out from reference TRBV5-1 and TRBJ2-2, the complete variable domain reads KAGVTQTPRYLIKTRGQQVTLSCSPISGHRSVSWYQQTPGQGLQFLFEYFSETQRNKGNFPGRFSGRQFSNSRSEMNVSTLELGDSALYLCASSPDGYTGELFFGEGSRLTVL.

This clonotype has a count of ten or more. This chain links TRBV20-1 with TRBJ1-4; D remains ambiguous. Trimming pared 1 base from V and 6 bases from J, leaving 6 bases between. The CDR3 consists of 12 residues. Germline V lookup: CDR1 DFQATT, CDR2 SNEGSKA (reference sequence). CDR3 sequence: CSARVAHEKLFF. The CDR3 DNA reads TGCAGTGCTAGAGTGGCGCATGAAAAACTGTTTTTT.

At least ten counts were recorded for this clonotype. This chain connects TRBV20-1 to TRBJ1-5; D might be TRBD1 (5 bases). Germline values: CDR1 DFQATT, CDR2 SNEGSKA (reference sequence). V was shortened by 3 bases and J by 5 bases, with 14 bases between the two germline ends. The CDR3 runs to 14 residues. The CDR3 is CSASPGAGDQPQHF. CDR3 DNA sequence: TGCAGTGCTAGCCCCGGGGCGGGTGATCAGCCCCAGCATTTT.

At least ten counts were recorded for this clonotype. The chain carries TRBV10-3 and TRBJ1-2; 7 nucleotides match TRBD1. The CDR3 contains 15 residues. CDR1 is ENHRY and CDR2 is SYGVKD in the germline V gene. The ends lost 0 bases at V and 5 bases at J; junction bases unmatched: 6. CDR3 amino acids: CAISESTGQAYGYTF. The DNA for the CDR3 is TGTGCCATCAGTGAGTCGACCGGACAGGCTTATGGCTACACCTTC.

There are many counts of this clonotype. The chain employs TRBV6-2 or TRBV6-3 and TRBJ2-1, with 9 bases matching TRBD2. CDR3 length: 16 residues. V dropped 6 bases and J dropped 9; count of bases not matched to a gene: 15. Germline V gene sequence: CDR1 MNHEY, CDR2 SVGEGT. The CDR3 nucleotides read TGTGCCAGCAGAGGAAGGCTAGCGGGGCTATTCGTTGAGCAGTTCTTC. Translating it yields CASRGRLAGLFVEQFF.

This clonotype was observed many times. In nucleotides, the CDR3 is TGTGCCAGCAGAACTCAGGTTATCAATTCACCCCTCCACTTT. Translating gives CASRTQVINSPLHF. V usage is TRBV6-5 and J usage is TRBJ1-6; D gene uncertain. Per germline, CDR1 MNHEY and CDR2 SVGAGI. The CDR3 extends over 14 amino acids. Trimming removed 6 bases at V and 7 bases at J, with 13 bases between.

This rearrangement joins TRBV5-1 to TRBJ2-1; D possibly corresponds to TRBD2 (6 bases). This CDR3 comprises 15 residues. Trimming stripped 6 bases from V and 0 bases from J, with 13 bases between. CDR1 and CDR2 (germline): SGHRS, YFSETQ. CDR3 region: CASTLAVNSYNEQFF. CDR3 in DNA: TGCGCCAGCACCTTAGCGGTTAACTCCTACAATGAGCAGTTCTTC.

The genes are TRBV5-1 and TRBJ1-4; D is unclear. The CDR3 contains 14 residues. Trimming shortened V by 6 bases and J by 0 bases, and 9 bases separated the two germline ends. Germline loops: CDR1 SGHRS, CDR2 YFSETQ. CDR3 DNA: TGCGCCAGCAAGGAAGGTGCAACTAATGAAAAACTGTTTTTT. Its protein is CASKEGATNEKLFF.

This clonotype appeared many times. The CDR3: CASSLLLALVGRGDTQYF. CDR3 in DNA: TGCGCCAGCAGCTTGTTATTAGCACTAGTTGGACGTGGAGATACGCAGTATTTT. The chain employs TRBV5-1 and TRBJ2-3, with D tentatively TRBD2 (5 bases). The germline V and J ends were trimmed by 1 base and 5 bases, with 23 bases remaining between them. Germline V gives CDR1 SGHRS, CDR2 YFSETQ. The CDR3 sequence is 18 residues long.

Remarks on this clonotype: Here the CDR3 omits its conserved ending phenylalanine or tryptophan, so a read error is the likely source. The DNA is omitted, as the CDR3 cannot be located on it reliably, and the CDR3 follows TCRdb's listing. The chain couples TRBV28 to TRBJ1-3; the DNA was not used to check the table's D call, TRBD1. The CDR3 comprises 13 residues, both ends counted. CDR1 is MDHEN and CDR2 is SYDVKM in the germline V gene. CDR3 sequence reads: CATLTAAGNTIHL.

This clonotype was recorded at least ten times. The gene calls are TRBV20-1 and TRBJ1-2; D is perhaps TRBD1 (5 bases). Germline-derived CDR1 and CDR2 are DFQATT and SNEGSKA (reference sequence). V dropped 6 bases and J dropped 8 bases, with 13 bases sitting between them. The CDR3 consists of 11 residues. This CDR3 reads CSARGERGYTF. The DNA for the CDR3 is TGCAGTGCCCGGGGGGAGCGGGGCTACACCTTC.

This clonotype was detected ten times or more. The chain links TRBV7-9 to TRBJ2-3, with D perhaps matching TRBD1 (5 bases). Germline CDR1 and CDR2: SEHNR and FQNEAQ (reference sequence). Trimming took 7 bases from V and 3 from J, leaving 20 bases between them. The CDR3 runs 16 residues. In nucleotides, the CDR3 is TGTGCCAGCACCATAATCGACGACCCAGGGACAGATACGCAGTATTTT. Its protein product is CASTIIDDPGTDTQYF. The variable domain in full, completed from reference TRBV7-9 and TRBJ2-3, reads DTGVSQNPRHKITKRGQNVTFRCDPISEHNRLYWYRQTLGQGPEFLTYFQNEAQLEKSRLLSDRFSAERPKGSFSTLEIQRTEQGDSAMYLCASTIIDDPGTDTQYFGPGTRLTVL.

This clonotype was detected ten times or more. V is TRBV5-1 and J is TRBJ2-3; D uncertain. The ends were cut back, 2 bases at V and 1 base at J, with 11 bases in the middle. Germline-derived CDR1 and CDR2 are SGHRS and YFSETQ. The length of the CDR3 is 15 residues. CDR3 amino acids: CASSFSSLGTDTQYF. In DNA, the CDR3 is TGCGCCAGCAGCTTTTCTTCCTTGGGCACAGATACGCAGTATTTT.

This clonotype was observed at least ten times. The rearrangement uses TRBV5-6 and TRBJ1-4, with no clear D. CDR1 is SGHDT and CDR2 is YYEEEE in the germline V gene. CDR3 length equals 14 residues. The V end lost 1 base, the J end lost 2 bases, and 6 bases lay between the germline ends. Here the CDR3 DNA reads TGTGCCAGCAGCTTGTACGGCACTAATGAAAAACTGTTTTTT. Amino acid sequence: CASSLYGTNEKLFF.